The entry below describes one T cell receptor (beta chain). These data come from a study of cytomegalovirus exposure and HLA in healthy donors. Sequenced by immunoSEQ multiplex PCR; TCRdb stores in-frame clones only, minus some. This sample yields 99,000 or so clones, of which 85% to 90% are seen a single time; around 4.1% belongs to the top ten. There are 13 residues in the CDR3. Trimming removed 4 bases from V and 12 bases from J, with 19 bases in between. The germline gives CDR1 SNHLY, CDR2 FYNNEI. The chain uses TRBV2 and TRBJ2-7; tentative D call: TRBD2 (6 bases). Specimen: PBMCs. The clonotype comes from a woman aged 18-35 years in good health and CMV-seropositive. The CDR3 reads CASSGDSGFYPYF. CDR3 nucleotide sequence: TGTGCCAGCAGTGGGGACTCAGGTTTCTATCCGTACTTC.